The 27 T cell receptor beta chains below all came from one sample that was sequenced in a study of regulatory T cells in long-lasting Graves disease. Time point denoted: newly diagnosed GD, antithyroid drugs for less than 3 months. Scientists built the TCR library using RNA that was extracted from PBMCs. Combining iRepertoire HTBI primers with Arm-PCR of CDR3 regions, the authors built TCR beta libraries. TCRdb analysed the multiplex PCR reads with MiXCR anew, one entry per CDR3 protein. Of under 300,000 distinct CDR3 sequences in the sample, roughly 18% were seen once. This same sample was also taken into another study, of T cells in Graves' hyperthyroidism and ophthalmopathy.

The sequences come from peripheral blood mononuclear cells (PBMCs), collected at new diagnosis, from a patient treated with antithyroid drugs. Source of these receptors: a woman in her 30s with Graves disease.

This clonotype showed up many times. V usage is TRBV9 and J usage is TRBJ2-3, with D unclear. The CDR3 extends over 14 amino acids. From germline, CDR1 is SGDLS and CDR2 YYNGEE. V lost 0 bases to trimming and J lost 3 bases, with 8 bases between them. The CDR3 DNA sequence: TGTGCCAGCAGCGTAGGCGACATAACAGATACGCAGTATTTT. It specifies CASSVGDITDTQYF.

There are many counts of this clonotype. V is TRBV5-1 and J is TRBJ1-2; tentative D call: TRBD1 (5 bases). Trimming pared 4 bases from V and 4 bases from J, leaving 14 bases between. Germline CDR1 reads SGHRS; CDR2 reads YFSETQ. CDR3 length: 14 amino acids. DNA for the CDR3: TGCGCCAGCAGCCCCCCGGGGCCGGTCTATGGCTACACCTTC. Its translation: CASSPPGPVYGYTF.

This clonotype was detected ten times or more. V usage is TRBV2 and J usage is TRBJ1-2, with 7 bases identical to TRBD1. The CDR3 contains 13 residues. Germline-derived CDR1 and CDR2 are SNHLY and FYNNEI. Trimming took 8 bases from V and 4 from J; bases not matched to a gene: 7. The CDR3 coding sequence is TGTGCCAGCCTGGGACAGTCCGCCTATGGCTACACCTTC. It yields the protein CASLGQSAYGYTF.

This clonotype was seen at least ten times. At one of its ends the junction is not consistent with the germline gene, which may arise from a read error. V usage is TRBV5-1 and J usage is TRBJ1-2; D perhaps matches TRBD1 (5 bases). Looked up from germline, CDR1 is SGHRS and CDR2 is YFSETQ. The CDR3 runs to 13 residues. The CDR3 region is CASSLADSYGYTF. Here the CDR3 DNA reads TGTGCCAGCAGCTTAGCTGACAGCTATGGCTACACCTTC.

The sample holds many counts of this clonotype. The genes are TRBV6-2 or TRBV6-3 and TRBJ1-2; 10 bases fit TRBD1. The germline CDR1 and CDR2 sequences are MNHEY and SVGEGT. There are 16 residues in the CDR3. V lost 0 bases and J lost 8; bases outside the gene matches: 9. CDR3 region: CASSYSRWDRGPGYTF. CDR3 nucleotides: TGTGCCAGCAGTTACTCGAGGTGGGACAGGGGCCCAGGCTACACCTTC.

This clonotype has only a few counts. V gene TRBV27 combines with J gene TRBJ2-4; a possible D gene is TRBD2 (7 bases). The CDR3 has 15 residues. The V end was cut by 6 bases, the J end by 1 base, with 13 bases between. CDR1 is MNHEY and CDR2 is SMNVEV in the germline V gene (reference sequence). DNA for the CDR3: TGTGCCAGCAGCTCGGGGGGCCTCGCCAAAAACATTCAGTACTTC. Translating it yields CASSSGGLAKNIQYF.

Many counts were recorded for this clonotype. The chain is built from TRBV2 and TRBJ1-4, with 7 nucleotides matching TRBD1. Per the germline V gene, CDR1 is SNHLY and CDR2 is FYNNEI. J gave up 8 bases and V 2 bases, and 2 bases lay outside the gene matches. The CDR3 totals 13 residues. The CDR3 loop is CASSERGGEKLFF. In nucleotides, the CDR3 is TGTGCCAGCAGTGAAAGAGGGGGCGAAAAACTGTTTTTT.

About this clonotype: A read error may account for a junction end that differs from germline. The J gene is TRBJ1-1, the V gene TRBV20-1, with a possible D match to TRBD1 (5 bases). The CDR3 totals 17 residues. Germline CDR1 is DFQATT and CDR2 is SNEGSKA (reference sequence). The CDR3 here is CSARDMLYGGMNTEASF. CDR3 coding DNA: TGCAGTGCTAGAGATATGTTATACGGGGGGATGAACACTGAAGCTTCCTTT.

Remarks on this clonotype: A much larger clone lies a single base off, so this may be a read error. The rearrangement joins TRBV6-2 or TRBV6-3 to TRBJ1-1; TRBD1 matches at 9 bases. The trim removed 6 bases at V and 0 bases at J, leaving 5 bases unmatched. The CDR3 extends over 15 amino acids. Germline V lookup: CDR1 MNHEY, CDR2 SVGEGT. The CDR3 nucleotides read TGTGCCAGCAGGCAACAGGGGGCTCTGAACACTGAAGCTTTCTTT. Translation: CASRQQGALNTEAFF.

The V gene is TRBV18, the J gene TRBJ2-1; D is undetermined. Per germline, CDR1 KGHSH and CDR2 LQKENI. V was clipped by 2 bases and J by 0 bases, with 5 bases between them. The CDR3 contains 14 residues. The CDR3 reads CASSPLSSYNEQFF. For the CDR3, the DNA is TGTGCCAGCTCACCATTGAGCTCCTACAATGAGCAGTTCTTC.

This clonotype was counted ten times or more. The rearrangement links TRBV7-9 to TRBJ1-1; D is undetermined. CDR1 is SEHNR, CDR2 FQNEAQ, per germline (reference sequence). The CDR3 has 13 amino acids. The V end lost 1 base, the J end lost 4 bases, and 7 bases lay between the germline ends. CDR3 in amino acids: CASSLGSTTEAFF. In DNA form, the CDR3 reads TGTGCCAGCAGCTTAGGCAGTACCACTGAAGCTTTCTTT.

Remarks on this clonotype: A far larger clone is off by one base, so a read error is likely. A read error is likely, as this CDR3 ends without the conserved phenylalanine or tryptophan. The chain is built from TRBV11-2 and TRBJ2-1; 8 nucleotides line up with TRBD2. The CDR3 totals 17 residues. Unmatched junction bases numbered 14, after V lost 5 bases and J lost 5 bases. Germline loops: CDR1 SGHAT, CDR2 FQNNGV. The CDR3 DNA follows: TGTGCCAGCAGCCAAGCGAGCGGGGGATACGAAGACAATGAGCAGTTCCTC. Translating gives CASSQASGGYEDNEQFL.

This clonotype was seen repeatedly, ten times or more. The V call is TRBV12-3 or TRBV12-4, the J call TRBJ2-4; TRBD2 matches 14 bases. The CDR3 loop spans 18 amino acids. The V segment lost 5 bases and the J segment 0 bases; nucleotides outside the gene matches: 6. The CDR3 nucleotides read TGTGCCAGCAGTGCCGGGACTAGCGGGGGATCAGCCAAAAACATTCAGTACTTC. Its translation: CASSAGTSGGSAKNIQYF.

Ten or more counts support this clonotype. J is TRBJ1-2 and V is TRBV20-1, with D possibly TRBD1 on 6 matching bases. V was trimmed by 1 base and J by 3 bases, leaving 12 bases between them. The CDR3 spans 14 residues. Germline loops: CDR1 DFQATT, CDR2 SNEGSKA (reference sequence). As DNA, the CDR3 is TGCAGTGCTAGAGCCCTCGCAGGGGACTATGGCTACACCTTC. As protein: CSARALAGDYGYTF.

This chain links TRBV18 with TRBJ2-7; maybe TRBD1 (6 bases). This CDR3 has 15 residues. CDR1 is KGHSH and CDR2 is LQKENI in the germline V gene. V lost 0 bases and J 0 bases, leaving 9 bases between the germline ends. CDR3 in amino acids: CASSPPTGSSYEQYF. Written as DNA, the CDR3 is TGTGCCAGCTCACCACCTACAGGGAGCTCCTACGAGCAGTACTTC. Combining the CDR3 with reference TRBV18 and TRBJ2-7 gives the whole variable domain NAGVMQNPRHLVRRRGQEARLRCSPMKGHSHVYWYRQLPEEGLKFMVYLQKENIIDESGMPKERFSAEFPKEGPSILRIQQVVRGDSAAYFCASSPPTGSSYEQYFGPGTRLTVT.

As to this clonotype: The CDR3 end shows no conserved phenylalanine or tryptophan, and so a read error is likely. The CDR3 region is CASSRTANTEAFL. Written as DNA, the CDR3 is TGTGCCAGCTCACGGACAGCAAACACTGAAGCTTTCTTA. The gene calls are TRBV9 and TRBJ1-1, with D perhaps TRBD1 (6 bases). Trimming shortened V by 7 bases and J by 2 bases, and 12 bases separated the two germline ends. Germline V gives CDR1 SGDLS, CDR2 YYNGEE. The CDR3 consists of 13 residues.

The genes are TRBV6-1 and TRBJ1-3; D gene uncertain. Germline V gene data show CDR1 as MNHNS and CDR2 as SASEGT. The CDR3 length is 12 residues. V dropped 4 bases and J dropped 9 bases, with 10 bases sitting between them. CDR3 in amino acids: CASSAPVGTIYF. CDR3 DNA sequence: TGTGCCAGCAGTGCCCCTGTCGGCACCATATATTTT.

There are a few counts of this clonotype. The rearrangement joins TRBV12-3 or TRBV12-4 to TRBJ2-5; D uncertain. The CDR3 spans 13 residues. Trimming removed 5 bases at V and 7 bases at J, with 14 bases between. CDR3 coding DNA: TGTGCCAGCAGTACTGGTTTTGTTGGGACCCAGTACTTC. Translation: CASSTGFVGTQYF.

The genes are TRBV2 and TRBJ2-3; TRBD2 aligns across 8 bases. Unmatched junction bases numbered 14, after V lost 6 bases and J lost 6 bases. This CDR3 is 16 amino acids long. Germline-derived CDR1 and CDR2 are SNHLY and FYNNEI. The CDR3 region is CASSLSDGRERDTQYF. CDR3 sequence (DNA): TGTGCCAGCAGCTTATCTGACGGGAGGGAGCGCGATACGCAGTATTTT.

This clonotype was detected ten times or more. The rearrangement links TRBV20-1 to TRBJ1-6; TRBD1 matches at 11 bases. This CDR3 has 15 amino acids. CDR1 and CDR2 (germline): DFQATT, SNEGSKA (reference sequence). The V gene end was trimmed by 6 bases and the J gene end by 8 bases; junction bases not matched to a gene: 9. The CDR3 loop is CSAPRTGGADSPLHF. The CDR3 region has the DNA TGCAGTGCCCCAAGGACAGGGGGCGCAGATTCACCCCTCCACTTT.

This clonotype came up many times. The rearrangement uses TRBV27 and TRBJ2-7, with 7 bases matching TRBD1. This CDR3 is built from 16 residues. Per the germline V gene, CDR1 is MNHEY and CDR2 is SMNVEV (reference sequence). The V and J ends lost 0 bases and 3 bases, in that order; junction bases with no gene match: 8. CDR3 loop: CASSLSRGNRGYEQYF. The CDR3 DNA sequence: TGTGCCAGCAGTTTATCTAGGGGCAACAGGGGCTACGAGCAGTACTTC.

This clonotype was counted a few times. The chain has TRBV9 and TRBJ2-5; D remains unclear. In germline, CDR1 is SGDLS, CDR2 YYNGEE. The CDR3 covers 14 residues. V lost 0 bases and J lost 5, with 11 bases in between. The CDR3 here is CASSVGAARETQYF. In nucleotides, the CDR3 is TGTGCCAGCAGCGTAGGGGCAGCCCGCGAGACCCAGTACTTC.

As for this clonotype: A far larger clone is one nucleotide away, so this likely arose from a read error. This chain connects TRBV18 to TRBJ1-1; no clear D gene. The CDR3 extends over 15 amino acids. The germline gives CDR1 KGHSH, CDR2 LQKENI. The CDR3 here is CASSFRQVRNTGAFF. In DNA, the CDR3 is TGTGCCAGCAGTTTCCGGCAGGTGAGAAACACTGGAGCTTTCTTT.

In its sample, this clonotype was seen many times. The chain is built from TRBV20-1 and TRBJ1-1; D unclear. The germline V and J ends were trimmed by 5 bases and 0 bases, with 16 bases remaining between them. The germline V gene has CDR1 DFQATT and CDR2 SNEGSKA (reference sequence). CDR3 length: 15 residues. In DNA form, the CDR3 reads TGCAGTGCTCCCCCCGCAGGCCCAATGAACACTGAAGCTTTCTTT. Translating it yields CSAPPAGPMNTEAFF.

Notes on this clonotype: This likely reflects a read error, since a far larger clone is one base away. The V call is TRBV11-1, the J call TRBJ1-4, with D tentatively TRBD1 (5 bases). Between the trimmed V and J ends, which lost 1 base and 6 bases, there was a span of 12 bases. The CDR3 loop spans 15 amino acids. The V gene's germline CDR1 is SGHAT and CDR2 FQDESV (reference sequence). In nucleotides, the CDR3 is TGTGCCAGCAGCTTAGGTGGGACGACAGATGAAAAACTGTTTTTT. Its protein is CASSLGGTTDEKLFF.

This clonotype was recorded at least ten times. The gene calls are TRBV2 and TRBJ1-4; D is undetermined. The CDR3 is 13 residues long. V lost 11 bases and J 6 bases, leaving 16 bases between the germline ends. Germline assignment: CDR1 SNHLY and CDR2 FYNNEI. The CDR3 region is CARRRRPDEKLFF. The CDR3 nucleotides read TGTGCCCGCCGGAGGCGCCCCGATGAAAAACTGTTTTTT.

This clonotype has a handful of counts. The rearrangement joins TRBV19 to TRBJ1-4; a weak D match, TRBD1 (5 bases). Germline V gene lookup returns CDR1 LNHDA and CDR2 SQIVND (reference sequence). Trimming cost V 5 bases and J 4 bases, with 17 bases left between them. The CDR3 contains 16 residues. The CDR3 DNA reads TGTGCCAGTAGTCCACGAACGTCAGACAGTAATGAAAAACTGTTTTTT. Protein product: CASSPRTSDSNEKLFF.